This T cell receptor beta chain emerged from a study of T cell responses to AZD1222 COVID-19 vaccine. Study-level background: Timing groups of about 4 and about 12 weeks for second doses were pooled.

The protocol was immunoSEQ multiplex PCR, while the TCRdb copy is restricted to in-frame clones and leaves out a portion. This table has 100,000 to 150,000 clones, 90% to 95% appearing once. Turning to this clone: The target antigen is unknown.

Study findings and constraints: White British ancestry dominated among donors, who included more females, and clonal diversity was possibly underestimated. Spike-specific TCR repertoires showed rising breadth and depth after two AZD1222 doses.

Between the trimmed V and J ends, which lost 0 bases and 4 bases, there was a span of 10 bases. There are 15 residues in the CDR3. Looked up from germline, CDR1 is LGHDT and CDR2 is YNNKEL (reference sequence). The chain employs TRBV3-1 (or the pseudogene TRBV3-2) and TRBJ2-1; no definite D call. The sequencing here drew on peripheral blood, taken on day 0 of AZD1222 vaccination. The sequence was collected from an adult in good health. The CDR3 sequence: CASSQDPAAYNEQFF. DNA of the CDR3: TGTGCCAGCAGCCAAGATCCCGCGGCTTACAATGAGCAGTTCTTC.